This TCR beta chain was recorded in a study of blood T cell repertoires in COVID-19. Study details: The United States, Italy and Spain provided the acute and convalescent COVID-19 samples.

Only in-frame clones appear in the TCRdb table, and some are missing; sequencing was by immunoSEQ multiplex PCR. Of about 130,000 clones in the sample, around 83% are singletons; the top ten hold around 2.7%. Germline V gives CDR1 SEHNR, CDR2 FQNEAQ (reference sequence). The CDR3 spans 15 residues. J was trimmed by 6 bases and V by 5 bases; bases with no gene match: 7. The chain uses TRBV7-9 and TRBJ2-2, with 9 bases identical to TRBD1. The sequence came from an elderly woman with acute or convalescent COVID-19. Sequencing was carried out using peripheral blood. CDR3 in amino acids: CASSRERQGAGELFF. CDR3 DNA: TGTGCCAGCAGCCGCGAACGACAGGGGGCCGGGGAGCTGTTTTTT. Based on the CDR3 plus reference TRBV7-9 and TRBJ2-2, the full variable domain is DTGVSQNPRHKITKRGQNVTFRCDPISEHNRLYWYRQTLGQGPEFLTYFQNEAQLEKSRLLSDRFSAERPKGSFSTLEIQRTEQGDSAMYLCASSRERQGAGELFFGEGSRLTVL.